A selection of T cell receptor beta chains follows, all from one sample in a study of beta chain features in type 1 diabetes. Repertoires were generated with immunoSEQ multiplex PCR, while TCRdb's copy carries only in-frame clones and drops some. The sample carries 810,000 or so clones, about a sixth recorded once. The sample consisted of naive CD4+ T cells from blood. The receptors shown here come from a woman aged 18-30 years in good health. Each CDR3 is given with its conserved first and last residue. A D gene is named only where the DNA matches it firmly. For some rows the clone size is stated as once, few or many, or as a class when expanded; others skip it.

TRBJ1-1	.	few	TRBV19	TGTGCCAGTAGTACCAGGGACGTTTTTGAAGCTTTCTTT	CASSTRDVFEAFF
TRBJ2-2	TRBD2	.	TRBV19	TGTGCCAGTAAAAGGACTAGCGGGTACACCGGGGAGCTGTTTTTT	CASKRTSGYTGELFF
TRBJ2-1	TRBD1	.	TRBV2	TGTGCCAGCAGGGCGGGACAGGGATACAATGAGCAGTTCTTC	CASRAGQGYNEQFF
TRBJ2-3	TRBD2	few	TRBV9	TGTGCCAGCAGCCCTAGAGGGCTAGCGGGAGGGGAGCAGGATACGCAGTATTTT	CASSPRGLAGGEQDTQYF
TRBJ2-3	TRBD2	few	TRBV28	TGTGCCAGCAGTTTTGTCACTAGCGGGTACTCGGGTCCCACAGATACGCAGTATTTT	CASSFVTSGYSGPTDTQYF
TRBJ1-2	.	.	TRBV7-9	TGTGCCACCCAAGGCATCAACTATGGCTACACCTTC	CATQGINYGYTF
TRBJ1-1	.	few	TRBV7-2	TGTGCCAGCAGCTTAGTTATGGGCTTGAACACTGAAGCTTTCTTT	CASSLVMGLNTEAFF
TRBJ2-2	.	.	TRBV18	TGTGCCAGCTCACCAACCGGAGGGAACACCGGGGAGCTGTTTTTT	CASSPTGGNTGELFF
TRBJ2-7	.	.	TRBV7-8	TGTGCCAGCAGCTCCAGGGGGGAGGGAGGGCCCGAGCAGTACTTC	CASSSRGEGGPEQYF
TRBJ1-4	.	.	TRBV6-1	TGTGCCAGCAGTGAAGCAGAAAAACTGTTTTTT	CASSEAEKLFF
TRBJ1-2	.	.	TRBV21-1	TGTGCCAGCAGGGAAACAGGGAAGGGGGACTATGGCTACACCTTC	CASRETGKGDYGYTF
TRBJ2-7	TRBD2	.	TRBV7-9	TGTGCCAGCAGCACACAGCGGGAGAGCTACGAGCAGTACTTC	CASSTQRESYEQYF
TRBJ1-2	.	.	TRBV28	TGTGCCAGCAGTTTGGAAAGATATGGCTACACCTTC	CASSLERYGYTF
TRBJ1-2	TRBD1	.	TRBV6-5	TGTGCCAGCGCACCAACAGGGGGCGGGGATGGCTACACCTTC	CASAPTGGGDGYTF
TRBJ2-2	.	.	TRBV4-3	TGCGCCAGCAGCCAAGTCGTGGGGGCGACCGGGGAGCTGTTTTTT	CASSQVVGATGELFF
TRBJ2-2	.	few	TRBV7-9	TGTGCCAGCAGCATATACAGGACGAACACCGGGGAGCTGTTTTTT	CASSIYRTNTGELFF
TRBJ1-1	TRBD1	.	TRBV7-2	TGTGCCAGCAGCTTAGGACCGGGACAGGTGAACACTGAAGCTTTCTTT	CASSLGPGQVNTEAFF
TRBJ1-5	.	.	TRBV27	TGTGCCAGCAGTCGCCAGGGGAGTAATCAGCCCCAGCATTTT	CASSRQGSNQPQHF
TRBJ2-3	.	few	TRBV11-2	TGTGCCAGCAGCCACCACACAGATACGCAGTATTTT	CASSHHTDTQYF
TRBJ2-1	.	.	TRBV5-6	TGTGCCAGCAGTGAATCGTGGAGCAATGAGCAGTTCTTC	CASSESWSNEQFF
TRBJ2-2	TRBD2	.	TRBV13	TGTGCCAGCAGCCCTGTAGCGGGAGGATCCGGGGAGCTGTTTTTT	CASSPVAGGSGELFF
TRBJ2-7	TRBD2	.	TRBV15	TGTGCCACCAGCAAACTAGCGGGAGTCTCCTACGAGCAGTACTTC	CATSKLAGVSYEQYF
TRBJ2-7	.	.	TRBV20-1	TGCAGTGCTAGAGCAGGGCCCGAGCAGTACTTC	CSARAGPEQYF
TRBJ1-5	.	few	TRBV6-1	TGTGCCAGCAGGATGGGGGCTAGCAATCAGCCCCAGCATTTT	CASRMGASNQPQHF
TRBJ2-2	TRBD1	few	TRBV6-6	TGTGCCAGCTCGGGACAGGGTTTCACCGGGGAGCTGTTTTTT	CASSGQGFTGELFF
TRBJ2-2	.	few	TRBV6-5	TGTGCCAGCAGCCCGTCTGTGACCGGGGAGCTGTTTTTT	CASSPSVTGELFF
TRBJ2-5	.	few	TRBV7-2	TGTGCCAGCAGCCTGGGACAACCGGGAGAGACCCAGTACTTC	CASSLGQPGETQYF
TRBJ2-1	TRBD2	.	TRBV6-6	TGTGCCAGCATTCCCGGGACTAGCGGGGAACGCGAGCAGTTCTTC	CASIPGTSGEREQFF
TRBJ2-2	TRBD2	few	TRBV4-3	TGCGCCAGCAGCCAAGCCCACGGAGGGAGGGCCACCGGGGAGCTGTTTTTT	CASSQAHGGRATGELFF
TRBJ2-7	TRBD2	few	TRBV27	TGTGCCAGCAGTTTATACGGCCTAGCGGGGACCTACGAGCAGTACTTC	CASSLYGLAGTYEQYF
TRBJ2-7	.	.	TRBV7-3	TGTGCCAGCAGCTTATGGCCGAACTACGAGCAGTACTTC	CASSLWPNYEQYF
TRBJ2-7	.	few	TRBV19	TGTGCCAGTAGTATTGTTTCCGGCGCGGCGGGACCTCGGAACGAGCAGTACTTC	CASSIVSGAAGPRNEQYF
TRBJ2-7	.	few	TRBV4-2	TGTGCCAGCAGTCTCGGCAAACCGTACGAGCAGTACTTC	CASSLGKPYEQYF
TRBJ2-1	TRBD2	.	TRBV4-2	TGTGCCAGCAGCCAAGATTTTCTAGCGGCCTACAATGAGCAGTTCTTC	CASSQDFLAAYNEQFF
TRBJ1-4	.	many	TRBV2	TGTGCCAGCAGCCTTTCTGAAAAACTGTTTTTT	CASSLSEKLFF
TRBJ2-3	.	.	TRBV5-4	TGTGCCAGCAGCTTGGGGGCTAACCCATCCACAGATACGCAGTATTTT	CASSLGANPSTDTQYF
TRBJ1-3	.	.	TRBV7-2	TGTGCCAGCAGCTTAGCCTCTGGAAACACCATATATTTT	CASSLASGNTIYF
TRBJ1-1	.	.	TRBV28	TGTGCCAGCCGGAGGGCCGGCACCCAAGCTTTCTTT	CASRRAGTQAFF
TRBJ1-4	.	few	TRBV7-2	TGTGCCAGCAGCCCGCCTAGTAGTCATGAAAAACTGTTTTTT	CASSPPSSHEKLFF
TRBJ2-5	.	.	TRBV7-2	TGTGCCAGCAGCTTAGATCGGGGAGAGACCCAGTACTTC	CASSLDRGETQYF
TRBJ2-7	.	.	TRBV6-5	TGTGCCAGCAGATCGCGGGGTAGGTCCCCCTACGAGCAGTACTTC	CASRSRGRSPYEQYF
TRBJ2-1	.	few	TRBV7-9	TGTGCCAGCAGCTATAGGAGCGGTAGCTCCTACAATGAGCAGTTCTTC	CASSYRSGSSYNEQFF
TRBJ2-7	TRBD2	.	TRBV11-2	TGTGCCAGCAGCGCCACTAGCGGATACGAGCAGTACTTC	CASSATSGYEQYF
TRBJ2-7	.	few	TRBV7-2	TGTGCCAGCAGCTTAGTTGGTGGGGCTGATACCGAGCAGTACTTC	CASSLVGGADTEQYF
TRBJ2-7	.	few	TRBV21-1	TGTGCCAGCAGCCAACGGGACCGTACGGGCGAGCAGTACTTC	CASSQRDRTGEQYF
TRBJ1-5	.	.	TRBV28	TGTGCCAGCAGTCTACAGATGAGGCCCCAGCATTTT	CASSLQMRPQHF
TRBJ2-7	.	few	TRBV9	TGTGCCAGCAGCGTACACAGCGGGTCGTCCCACGAGCAGTACTTC	CASSVHSGSSHEQYF
TRBJ1-5	TRBD1	.	TRBV9	TGTGCCAGCAGCGTAACAGGGGCCAGCAATCAGCCCCAGCATTTT	CASSVTGASNQPQHF
TRBJ2-3	.	few	TRBV5-6	TGTGCCAGCAGCTCGGACTTAGCAGATACGCAGTATTTT	CASSSDLADTQYF
TRBJ2-4	TRBD2	few	TRBV11-2	TGTGCCAGCAGCTTAGCGTGGGGACTAGCGGGAGCCAAAAACATTCAGTACTTC	CASSLAWGLAGAKNIQYF
TRBJ2-3	TRBD2	few	TRBV18	TGTGCCAGCTCACCGGGACTAGCGGGAGGCCGATACACAGATACGCAGTATTTT	CASSPGLAGGRYTDTQYF
TRBJ2-1	TRBD2	few	TRBV4-2	TGTGCCAGCAGCCAAGTATCTAGCGGGAGGGCCGGGGGAAATGAGCAGTTCTTC	CASSQVSSGRAGGNEQFF
TRBJ1-3	.	.	TRBV9	TGTGCCAGCAGCTCTGGGACGGGCTCTGGAAACACCATATATTTT	CASSSGTGSGNTIYF
TRBJ2-7	.	few	TRBV6-5	TGTGCCAGCAGTGAGGGCAGCTCCTACGAGCAGTACTTC	CASSEGSSYEQYF